Listed below are T cell receptor beta chains from one sample, sequenced in a study of control samples from healthy donors and cancer patients. Libraries were prepared by immunoSEQ multiplex PCR; TCRdb keeps only in-frame clonotypes and omits some of them. This repertoire shows over 150,000 clones, 75% to 95% found once; its top ten account for approximately 2%. Input material: blood. The receptor source for this set is a woman between 40 and 55 years old in good health. The CDR3 runs from the conserved cysteine through the conserved F or W. Fields, in order: V gene, D gene, J gene, clone size, CDR3 DNA, CDR3 protein. The D gene is left open where the match is weak. Rows give clone size only sometimes, using once, few, many, or a class for an expanded clone.

v_gene: TRBV7-9
d_gene: -
j_gene: TRBJ1-1
abundance: -
CDR3nt: TGTGCCAGCAGCACCCAGGGAGGGACACCTGAAGCTTTCTTT
CDR3aa: CASSTQGGTPEAFF

v_gene: TRBV27
d_gene: -
j_gene: TRBJ2-2
abundance: -
CDR3nt: TGTGCCAGCAGTTTATCAGGAGGGGGTAACGGGGAGCTGTTTTTT
CDR3aa: CASSLSGGGNGELFF

v_gene: TRBV18
d_gene: -
j_gene: TRBJ2-3
abundance: -
CDR3nt: TGTGCCAGCTCAGAGTTTTATCAGGGAGAAACAGATACGCAGTATTTT
CDR3aa: CASSEFYQGETDTQYF

v_gene: TRBV10-3
d_gene: TRBD1
j_gene: TRBJ1-3
abundance: -
CDR3nt: TGTGCCATCGCGACAGGGGGCTCTGGAAACACCATATATTTT
CDR3aa: CAIATGGSGNTIYF

v_gene: TRBV11-2
d_gene: TRBD1
j_gene: TRBJ2-7
abundance: -
CDR3nt: TGTGCCAGGTCCCTTAAAGCGGACAGGACCCTCCATAACTACGAGCAGTACTTC
CDR3aa: CARSLKADRTLHNYEQYF

v_gene: TRBV4-1
d_gene: -
j_gene: TRBJ1-4
abundance: -
CDR3nt: TGCGCCAGCAGCCCAGTGGGGGGGCCGGGCGAAAAACTGTTTTTT
CDR3aa: CASSPVGGPGEKLFF

v_gene: TRBV5-6
d_gene: -
j_gene: TRBJ2-7
abundance: -
CDR3nt: TGTGCCAGCAGCACAGGGTCGATTTCCTACGAGCAGTACTTC
CDR3aa: CASSTGSISYEQYF

v_gene: TRBV6-5
d_gene: -
j_gene: TRBJ2-5
abundance: -
CDR3nt: TGTGCCAGCAGCCGAAAATTCCAAGAGACCCAGTACTTC
CDR3aa: CASSRKFQETQYF

v_gene: TRBV7-6
d_gene: TRBD2
j_gene: TRBJ2-2
abundance: -
CDR3nt: TGTGCCAGCAGCTCCTTAGCGGGGGGCGTCTCCGGGGAGCTGTTTTTT
CDR3aa: CASSSLAGGVSGELFF

v_gene: TRBV6-5
d_gene: TRBD2
j_gene: TRBJ2-5
abundance: -
CDR3nt: TGTGCCAGCAGTCGTCGGGGGGGGGCCCAGTACTTC
CDR3aa: CASSRRGGAQYF

v_gene: TRBV3-1/TRBV3-2
d_gene: -
j_gene: TRBJ2-5
abundance: -
CDR3nt: TGTGCCAGCAGCCAGCTTGCAGTTTCTGAGAAAGAGACCCAGTACTTC
CDR3aa: CASSQLAVSEKETQYF

v_gene: TRBV6-2/TRBV6-3
d_gene: -
j_gene: TRBJ1-2
abundance: -
CDR3nt: TGTGCCAGCAGTCAGGGAGTGAGCTATGGCTACACCTTC
CDR3aa: CASSQGVSYGYTF

v_gene: TRBV6-1
d_gene: TRBD1
j_gene: TRBJ1-5
abundance: -
CDR3nt: TGTGCCAGCAGTGAATTCCCGGGACAGATCAATCAGCCCCAGCATTTT
CDR3aa: CASSEFPGQINQPQHF

v_gene: TRBV6-5
d_gene: TRBD1
j_gene: TRBJ2-3
abundance: -
CDR3nt: TGTGCCAGCAGTTTTTCCGGGACAGGGCCCACAGATACGCAGTATTTT
CDR3aa: CASSFSGTGPTDTQYF

v_gene: TRBV6-1
d_gene: -
j_gene: TRBJ1-2
abundance: -
CDR3nt: TGTGCCAGCAGTGAACGGGGCAGCTATGGCTACACCTTC
CDR3aa: CASSERGSYGYTF

v_gene: TRBV11-2
d_gene: -
j_gene: TRBJ2-5
abundance: -
CDR3nt: TGTGCCAGCAGTCGGGGGGAGACCCAGTACTTC
CDR3aa: CASSRGETQYF

v_gene: TRBV4-1
d_gene: TRBD1
j_gene: TRBJ1-4
abundance: -
CDR3nt: TGCGCCAGTGGTGGGACAGATGAAAAACTGTTTTTT
CDR3aa: CASGGTDEKLFF

v_gene: TRBV5-6
d_gene: -
j_gene: TRBJ1-1
abundance: -
CDR3nt: TGTGCCAGCAGCCAAGACCAGTCTAACACTGAAGCTTTCTTT
CDR3aa: CASSQDQSNTEAFF

v_gene: TRBV11-1
d_gene: TRBD2
j_gene: TRBJ2-2
abundance: -
CDR3nt: TGTGCCAGCAGTGCGGGGGGCGCCGCGAACACCGGGGAGCTGTTTTTT
CDR3aa: CASSAGGAANTGELFF

v_gene: TRBV12-3/TRBV12-4
d_gene: -
j_gene: TRBJ1-2
abundance: -
CDR3nt: TGTGCCAGCAGCCTGGGAGGATCCCATGCCTTC
CDR3aa: CASSLGGSHAF

v_gene: TRBV7-9
d_gene: -
j_gene: TRBJ1-4
abundance: -
CDR3nt: TGTGCCAGCAGCGACGGACCTGGGGAAAAACTGTTTTTT
CDR3aa: CASSDGPGEKLFF

v_gene: TRBV27
d_gene: -
j_gene: TRBJ2-5
abundance: -
CDR3nt: TGTGCCAGCAGTGCCTCAAACGAAGAGACCCAGTACTTC
CDR3aa: CASSASNEETQYF

v_gene: TRBV28
d_gene: -
j_gene: TRBJ2-7
abundance: few
CDR3nt: TGTGCCAGCGGTACCCACAGGGGACTACGAGAGCAGTACTTC
CDR3aa: CASGTHRGLREQYF

v_gene: TRBV7-6
d_gene: TRBD2
j_gene: TRBJ2-5
abundance: -
CDR3nt: TGTGCCAGCAGCTTGTCTTTGAGTAGCGGGGGCCAAGAGACCCAGTACTTC
CDR3aa: CASSLSLSSGGQETQYF

v_gene: TRBV5-6
d_gene: TRBD1
j_gene: TRBJ1-2
abundance: -
CDR3nt: TGTGCCAGCAGCTTTGGGGGACAGGGATTTAACTATGGCTACACCTTC
CDR3aa: CASSFGGQGFNYGYTF

v_gene: TRBV15
d_gene: TRBD2
j_gene: TRBJ2-3
abundance: -
CDR3nt: TGTGCCACCAGCAGAGGGACTAGCGGGGGGGCCAGGGATACGCAGTATTTT
CDR3aa: CATSRGTSGGARDTQYF

v_gene: TRBV27
d_gene: TRBD1
j_gene: TRBJ1-2
abundance: -
CDR3nt: TGTGCCAGCAGTTTATATTGGGGCACAGGGGCAAATGGCTACACCTTC
CDR3aa: CASSLYWGTGANGYTF

v_gene: TRBV5-4
d_gene: -
j_gene: TRBJ1-1
abundance: -
CDR3nt: TGTGCCAGCAGATTGATCCAGGGAGAGAACACTGAAGCTTTCTTT
CDR3aa: CASRLIQGENTEAFF

v_gene: TRBV6-1
d_gene: TRBD2
j_gene: TRBJ2-1
abundance: -
CDR3nt: TGTGCCAGCAGTGAAAGCGGGGGGGCTCTCTACAATGAGCAGTTCTTC
CDR3aa: CASSESGGALYNEQFF

v_gene: TRBV27
d_gene: TRBD1
j_gene: TRBJ1-6
abundance: once
CDR3nt: TGTGCCAGCAGTTTCCAGGGGGCGAATTCACCCCTCCACTTT
CDR3aa: CASSFQGANSPLHF

v_gene: TRBV15
d_gene: -
j_gene: TRBJ2-2
abundance: -
CDR3nt: TGTGCCACCGGACCAAGGAGCACCGGGGAGCTGTTTTTT
CDR3aa: CATGPRSTGELFF